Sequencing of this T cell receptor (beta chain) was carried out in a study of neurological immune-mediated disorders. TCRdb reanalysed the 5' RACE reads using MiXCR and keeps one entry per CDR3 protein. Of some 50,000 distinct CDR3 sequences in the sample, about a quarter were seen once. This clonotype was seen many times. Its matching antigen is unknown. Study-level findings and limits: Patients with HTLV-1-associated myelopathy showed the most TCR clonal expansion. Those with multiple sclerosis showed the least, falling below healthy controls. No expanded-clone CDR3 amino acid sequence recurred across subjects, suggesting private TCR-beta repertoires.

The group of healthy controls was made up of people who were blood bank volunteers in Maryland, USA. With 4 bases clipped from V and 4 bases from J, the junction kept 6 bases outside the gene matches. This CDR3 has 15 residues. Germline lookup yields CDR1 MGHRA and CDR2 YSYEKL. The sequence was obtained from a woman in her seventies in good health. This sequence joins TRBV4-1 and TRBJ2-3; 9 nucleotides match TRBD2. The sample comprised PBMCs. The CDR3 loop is CASSPRTSVADTQYF. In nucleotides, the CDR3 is TGCGCCAGCAGCCCCCGGACTAGCGTCGCAGATACGCAGTATTTT.